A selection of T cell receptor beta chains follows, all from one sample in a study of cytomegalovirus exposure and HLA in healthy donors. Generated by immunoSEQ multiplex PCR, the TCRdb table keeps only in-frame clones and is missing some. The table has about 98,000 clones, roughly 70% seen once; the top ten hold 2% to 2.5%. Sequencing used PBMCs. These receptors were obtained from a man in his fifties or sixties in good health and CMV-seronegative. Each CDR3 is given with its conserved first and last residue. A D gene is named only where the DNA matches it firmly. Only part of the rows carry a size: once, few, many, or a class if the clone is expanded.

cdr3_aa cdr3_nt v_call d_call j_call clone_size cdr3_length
CATSRDQGAHGNTIYF TGTGCCACCAGCAGAGACCAAGGGGCCCATGGAAACACCATATATTTT TRBV15 NA TRBJ1-3 once 16
CASSFQQGTHGAFF TGTGCCAGCAGCTTTCAACAGGGGACCCATGGAGCTTTCTTT TRBV7-2 TRBD1 TRBJ1-1 NA 14
CSAHRVSEQYF TGCAGTGCCCACAGGGTTTCCGAGCAGTACTTC TRBV20-1 NA TRBJ2-7 many 11
CASAGTYNEQFF TGTGCCAGCGCGGGGACCTACAATGAGCAGTTCTTC TRBV28 NA TRBJ2-1 NA 12
CSVGEVLYEQYF TGCAGCGTTGGGGAGGTCCTCTACGAGCAGTACTTC TRBV29-1 NA TRBJ2-7 few 12
CSGEAGYEQYF TGCAGTGGGGAGGCCGGCTACGAGCAGTACTTC TRBV20-1 NA TRBJ2-7 NA 11
CASSFDTLSYEQYF TGTGCCAGCAGCTTTGACACCCTCTCCTACGAGCAGTACTTC TRBV5-5 NA TRBJ2-7 NA 14
CASSPRLASHEQFF TGTGCCAGCAGCCCTCGACTAGCCTCTCATGAGCAGTTCTTC TRBV7-3 TRBD2 TRBJ2-1 NA 14
CASSQREVDYEQYF TGCGCCAGCAGCCAACGGGAGGTTGACTACGAGCAGTACTTC TRBV4-1 TRBD2 TRBJ2-7 NA 14
CVSSLSSNEQFF TGTGTCAGCAGCTTAAGCAGCAATGAGCAGTTCTTC TRBV7-3 NA TRBJ2-1 NA 12
CASSAANEKLFF TGTGCCAGCAGCGCAGCTAATGAAAAACTGTTTTTT TRBV14 NA TRBJ1-4 NA 12
CASSDRGNTEAFF TGCGCCAGCAGCGACAGGGGAAACACTGAAGCTTTCTTT TRBV10-2 TRBD1 TRBJ1-1 NA 13
CASSQPQGSYEQYF TGCGCCAGCAGCCAACCTCAGGGTTCCTACGAGCAGTACTTC TRBV4-1 NA TRBJ2-7 NA 14
CASSLGAGKISSYEQYF TGTGCCAGCAGCTTAGGGGCAGGGAAAATAAGCTCCTACGAGCAGTACTTC TRBV7-9 NA TRBJ2-7 NA 17
CATSEFPGQGYEQYF TGTGCCACCAGCGAGTTTCCCGGACAGGGCTACGAGCAGTACTTC TRBV15 TRBD1 TRBJ2-7 NA 15
CASREGGGNTEAFF TGTGCCAGCCGGGAGGGGGGTGGTAACACTGAAGCTTTCTTT TRBV2 NA TRBJ1-1 NA 14
CAISESSPGELFF TGTGCCATCAGTGAGTCAAGCCCCGGGGAGCTGTTTTTT TRBV10-3 NA TRBJ2-2 NA 13
CASSPRQEFYGYTF TGTGCCAGCAGCCCTAGACAGGAATTCTATGGCTACACCTTC TRBV6-1 NA TRBJ1-2 few 14
CATSRDRDGRFTEAFF TGTGCCACCAGCAGGGACAGGGATGGCAGGTTCACTGAAGCTTTCTTT TRBV15 TRBD1 TRBJ1-1 NA 16
CASSADRVYGYTF TGTGCCAGCAGCGCTGACAGGGTCTATGGCTACACCTTC TRBV5-4 TRBD1 TRBJ1-2 NA 13
CASSDRGTGGLTDTQYF TGCGCCAGCAGCGATAGGGGAACGGGAGGCCTCACAGATACGCAGTATTTT TRBV10-2 TRBD2 TRBJ2-3 NA 17
CAISELIRQGSYNEQFF TGTGCCATCAGTGAGTTAATCAGGCAGGGCTCCTACAATGAGCAGTTCTTC TRBV10-3 NA TRBJ2-1 NA 17
CASSFPVNQPQHF TGTGCCAGCAGCTTCCCGGTTAATCAGCCCCAGCATTTT TRBV6-5 NA TRBJ1-5 few 13
CASSYLVAGYNEQFF TGTGCCAGCAGTTACTTAGTAGCGGGGTACAATGAGCAGTTCTTC TRBV6-6 TRBD2 TRBJ2-1 few 15
CASSRQGGREKLFF TGTGCCAGCAGCCGACAGGGAGGACGTGAAAAACTGTTTTTT TRBV7-9 TRBD1 TRBJ1-4 NA 14
CASSEERGLVGYTF TGTGCCAGCAGTGAAGAGAGGGGGCTTGTTGGCTACACCTTC TRBV2 TRBD1 TRBJ1-2 few 14
CASSSDPPTENYGYTF TGTGCCAGCAGCTCCGATCCCCCGACGGAGAACTATGGCTACACCTTC TRBV7-3 NA TRBJ1-2 once 16
CSVVPTRTGFYGYTF TGCAGCGTTGTGCCAACCAGGACAGGGTTCTATGGCTACACCTTC TRBV29-1 TRBD1 TRBJ1-2 once 15
CASSLTGGRASPGFF TGTGCCAGCAGCTTGACGGGCGGGAGGGCATCTCCGGGGTTCTTC TRBV11-2 TRBD2 TRBJ2-1 NA 15
CAISESSGKQFF TGTGCCATCAGTGAGTCTAGCGGTAAGCAGTTCTTC TRBV10-3 NA TRBJ2-1 NA 12
CASRVGGVQRDTQYF TGTGCCAGCAGGGTGGGAGGAGTACAACGAGATACGCAGTATTTT TRBV2 NA TRBJ2-3 NA 15
CASSEGGGRILTNYGYTF TGTGCCAGCAGTGAAGGCGGGGGGAGGATTCTCACTAACTATGGCTACACCTTC TRBV2 NA TRBJ1-2 NA 18
CASSGASGRDEQFF TGTGCCAGCAGTGGGGCTAGCGGGAGAGATGAGCAGTTCTTC TRBV6-1 TRBD2 TRBJ2-1 once 14
CASSLKLGAEAFF TGTGCCAGCAGTTTAAAGCTAGGGGCTGAAGCTTTCTTT TRBV27 NA TRBJ1-1 few 13
CASSFFGGAQGEKLFF TGTGCCAGCAGTTTCTTCGGGGGGGCGCAAGGTGAAAAACTGTTTTTT TRBV27 NA TRBJ1-4 NA 16
CARRRSINTGVDYGYTF TGTGCCAGAAGGCGTAGCATTAATACAGGGGTGGACTATGGCTACACCTTC TRBV5-3 TRBD1 TRBJ1-2 NA 17